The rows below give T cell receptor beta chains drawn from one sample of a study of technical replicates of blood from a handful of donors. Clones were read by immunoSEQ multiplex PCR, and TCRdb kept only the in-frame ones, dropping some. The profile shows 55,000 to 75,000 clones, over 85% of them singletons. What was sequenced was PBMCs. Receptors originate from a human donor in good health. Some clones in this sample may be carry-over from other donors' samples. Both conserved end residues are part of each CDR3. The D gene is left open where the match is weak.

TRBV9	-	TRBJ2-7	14	CASSGTYPPYEQYF	TGTGCCAGCAGCGGAACATATCCCCCCTACGAGCAGTACTTC
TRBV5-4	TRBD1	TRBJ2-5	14	CASSPGTGQETQYF	TGTGCCAGCAGCCCCGGGACAGGGCAAGAGACCCAGTACTTC
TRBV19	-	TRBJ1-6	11	CASSAVGPLHF	TGTGCCAGTAGTGCGGTCGGGCCCCTCCACTTT
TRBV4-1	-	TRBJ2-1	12	CASSQDKSEQFF	TGCGCCAGCAGCCAAGATAAAAGCGAGCAGTTCTTC
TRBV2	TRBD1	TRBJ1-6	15	CASRITGVGNSPLHF	TGTGCCAGCAGAATCACAGGGGTGGGCAATTCACCCCTCCACTTT
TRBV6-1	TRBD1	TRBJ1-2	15	CASSEAVTGGDGYTF	TGTGCCAGCAGTGAAGCGGTGACAGGGGGAGATGGCTACACCTTC
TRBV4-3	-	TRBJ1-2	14	CASSLAVGGGGYTF	TGCGCCAGCAGCCTTGCAGTGGGGGGAGGTGGCTACACCTTC
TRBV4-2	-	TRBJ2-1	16	CASSHVQGIPIDEQFF	TGTGCCAGCAGCCACGTCCAGGGGATCCCCATCGATGAGCAGTTCTTC
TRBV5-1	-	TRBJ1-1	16	CASSFSLGTGEIEAFF	TGCGCCAGCAGCTTTTCTCTGGGAACCGGGGAAATTGAAGCTTTCTTT
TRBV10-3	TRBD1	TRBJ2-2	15	CAIRPGQGNTGELFF	TGTGCCATCAGGCCGGGACAGGGGAACACCGGGGAGCTGTTTTTT